A selection of T cell receptor beta chains follows, all from one sample in a study of blood T cell repertoires in COVID-19. Some clones are missing from TCRdb's copy, which holds only in-frame ones; the method was immunoSEQ multiplex PCR. The sample lists fewer than 500,000 clones, roughly 90% occurring once. The sequenced sample was peripheral blood. These TCRs come from a woman in her thirties with active or convalescent COVID-19. CDR3s include the opening cysteine and the closing phenylalanine or tryptophan. Each record gives: clone size, V gene, D gene, J gene, CDR3 DNA, CDR3 protein. D genes are given only for firm matches. Clone size appears in some rows only: once, few, many, or a class for an expanded clone.

clone size: NA; V gene: TRBV7-9; D gene: TRBD1; J gene: TRBJ1-5; CDR3 DNA: TGTGCCAGCAGCACCACAGGGGGCGATCAGCCCCAGCATTTT; CDR3 protein: CASSTTGGDQPQHF
clone size: NA; V gene: TRBV25-1; D gene: NA; J gene: TRBJ1-2; CDR3 DNA: TGTGCCAGCAGTGAAGTAGGGGTCGCTAACTATGGCTACACCTTC; CDR3 protein: CASSEVGVANYGYTF
clone size: NA; V gene: TRBV18; D gene: TRBD1; J gene: TRBJ2-1; CDR3 DNA: TGTGCCAGCTCGCCAGGGACAGAAGTAAATGAGCAGTTCTTC; CDR3 protein: CASSPGTEVNEQFF
clone size: few; V gene: TRBV4-1; D gene: NA; J gene: TRBJ1-1; CDR3 DNA: TGCGCCAGCAGCCAATCAGTTGCGTCAGGGGAAAGGGCTGAAGCTTTCTTT; CDR3 protein: CASSQSVASGERAEAFF
clone size: NA; V gene: TRBV5-1; D gene: NA; J gene: TRBJ1-6; CDR3 DNA: TGCGCCAGCAGCCTGACAGCCAGCAGTAATTCACCCCTCCACTTT; CDR3 protein: CASSLTASSNSPLHF
clone size: NA; V gene: TRBV5-1; D gene: TRBD1; J gene: TRBJ1-3; CDR3 DNA: TGCGCCAGCAGCTTCCCTACAGGGGGAAACTCTGGAAACACCATATATTTT; CDR3 protein: CASSFPTGGNSGNTIYF
clone size: NA; V gene: TRBV7-6; D gene: NA; J gene: TRBJ2-1; CDR3 DNA: TGTGCCAGCACCCTTCAGGGTCCTAGCTCCTACAATGAGCAGTTCTTC; CDR3 protein: CASTLQGPSSYNEQFF
clone size: once; V gene: TRBV5-1; D gene: TRBD1; J gene: TRBJ2-7; CDR3 DNA: TGCGCCAGCAGCCCGGGACAGGGACAAGGGGAGCAGTACTTC; CDR3 protein: CASSPGQGQGEQYF
clone size: NA; V gene: TRBV3-1/TRBV3-2; D gene: TRBD1; J gene: TRBJ1-1; CDR3 DNA: TGTGCCAGCAGCCAATCGGACAGGGGCACTGAAGCTTTCTTT; CDR3 protein: CASSQSDRGTEAFF
clone size: NA; V gene: TRBV9; D gene: NA; J gene: TRBJ1-2; CDR3 DNA: TGTGCCAGCAGCGTGCAGGGGATGGGCTACACCTTC; CDR3 protein: CASSVQGMGYTF
clone size: NA; V gene: TRBV5-1; D gene: TRBD2; J gene: TRBJ2-1; CDR3 DNA: TGCGCCAGCAGCTCGGGACTAGCGGGGGGGCCCTCCTACAATGAGCAGTTCTTC; CDR3 protein: CASSSGLAGGPSYNEQFF
clone size: NA; V gene: TRBV24-1; D gene: TRBD1; J gene: TRBJ1-1; CDR3 DNA: TGTGCCACCAGTGATTTCCCGGGACAGGGGAACACTGAAGCTTTCTTT; CDR3 protein: CATSDFPGQGNTEAFF
clone size: NA; V gene: TRBV3-1/TRBV3-2; D gene: NA; J gene: TRBJ1-5; CDR3 DNA: TGTGCCAGCAGCCAAAAACAGGTAGGGGAGCCCCAGCATTTT; CDR3 protein: CASSQKQVGEPQHF
clone size: NA; V gene: TRBV13; D gene: TRBD1; J gene: TRBJ2-1; CDR3 DNA: TGTGCCAGCAGCTTCGCTACAGGGGGCAAGTTCTTC; CDR3 protein: CASSFATGGKFF
clone size: NA; V gene: TRBV5-4; D gene: TRBD2; J gene: TRBJ2-1; CDR3 DNA: TGTGCCAGCAGCTCTTCGGGACTAGCGGTTTACAATGAGCAGTTCTTC; CDR3 protein: CASSSSGLAVYNEQFF
clone size: NA; V gene: TRBV5-1; D gene: NA; J gene: TRBJ1-2; CDR3 DNA: TGCGCCAGCAGCTTGGCCAGGCGGGGATATGGCTACACCTTC; CDR3 protein: CASSLARRGYGYTF
clone size: NA; V gene: TRBV7-2; D gene: TRBD1; J gene: TRBJ2-1; CDR3 DNA: TGTGCCAGCAGCTTAAACAGGGGTGGGTACAATGAGCAGTTCTTC; CDR3 protein: CASSLNRGGYNEQFF
clone size: NA; V gene: TRBV27; D gene: NA; J gene: TRBJ2-7; CDR3 DNA: TGTGCCAGCAGTTCAACCTGGGGGCCGTACGGCGAGCAGTACTTC; CDR3 protein: CASSSTWGPYGEQYF
clone size: NA; V gene: TRBV11-2; D gene: TRBD1; J gene: TRBJ1-2; CDR3 DNA: TGTGCCAGCAGGGTGATCAGGGACAGTCTTTATGGCTACACCTTC; CDR3 protein: CASRVIRDSLYGYTF
clone size: NA; V gene: TRBV29-1; D gene: NA; J gene: TRBJ1-1; CDR3 DNA: TGCAGCGTTGTGCAGACAGGTGAAGCTTTCTTT; CDR3 protein: CSVVQTGEAFF
clone size: NA; V gene: TRBV29-1; D gene: TRBD2; J gene: TRBJ2-1; CDR3 DNA: TGCAGCGTTGAAAAGTGGTCTAGCGGAGACTCCTACAATGAGCAGTTCTTC; CDR3 protein: CSVEKWSSGDSYNEQFF
clone size: NA; V gene: TRBV10-1; D gene: TRBD2; J gene: TRBJ2-1; CDR3 DNA: TGCGCCAGTCAACGGGGTAGCGGGAGTGACAATGAGCAGTTCTTC; CDR3 protein: CASQRGSGSDNEQFF
clone size: NA; V gene: TRBV3-1/TRBV3-2; D gene: TRBD2; J gene: TRBJ2-1; CDR3 DNA: TGTGCCAGCAGCCAAGGGAGACTAGCGGAGGGGCCCCTGAACTACAATGAGCAGTTCTTC; CDR3 protein: CASSQGRLAEGPLNYNEQFF
clone size: NA; V gene: TRBV6-5; D gene: NA; J gene: TRBJ1-1; CDR3 DNA: TGTGCCAGCCCAGATGATCCTAGGACGGACTACTTCTTT; CDR3 protein: CASPDDPRTDYFF
clone size: NA; V gene: TRBV23-1; D gene: NA; J gene: TRBJ2-1; CDR3 DNA: TGCGCCAGGGTCGCCATTCGGTTCCCCCATGAGCAGTTCTTC; CDR3 protein: CARVAIRFPHEQFF
clone size: NA; V gene: TRBV3-1/TRBV3-2; D gene: TRBD1; J gene: TRBJ2-3; CDR3 DNA: TGTGCCAGCAGCCAAGACAGGGGGTACACAGATACGCAGTATTTT; CDR3 protein: CASSQDRGYTDTQYF
clone size: NA; V gene: TRBV2; D gene: NA; J gene: TRBJ1-4; CDR3 DNA: TGTGCCAGCAGTGAGGGCCAGGGAGGGCCAAAACTGTTTTTT; CDR3 protein: CASSEGQGGPKLFF